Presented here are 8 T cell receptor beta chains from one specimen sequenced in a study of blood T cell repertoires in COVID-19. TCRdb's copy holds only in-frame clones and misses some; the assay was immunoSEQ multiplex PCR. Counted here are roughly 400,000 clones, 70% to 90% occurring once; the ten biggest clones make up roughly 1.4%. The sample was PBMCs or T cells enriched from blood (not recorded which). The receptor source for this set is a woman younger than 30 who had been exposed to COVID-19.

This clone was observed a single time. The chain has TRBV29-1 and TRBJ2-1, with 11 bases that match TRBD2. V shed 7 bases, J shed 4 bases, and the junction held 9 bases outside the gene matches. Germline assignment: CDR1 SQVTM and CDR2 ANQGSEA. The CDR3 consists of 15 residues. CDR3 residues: CSGGLGLAGYNEQFF. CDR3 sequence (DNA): TGCAGCGGGGGACTTGGACTAGCGGGTTACAATGAGCAGTTCTTC.

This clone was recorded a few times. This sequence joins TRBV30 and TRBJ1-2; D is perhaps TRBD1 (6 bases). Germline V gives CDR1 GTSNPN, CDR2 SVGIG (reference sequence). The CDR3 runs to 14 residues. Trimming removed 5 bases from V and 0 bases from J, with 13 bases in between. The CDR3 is CAWVRTATNYGYTF. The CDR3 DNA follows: TGTGCCTGGGTGAGGACAGCGACTAACTATGGCTACACCTTC.

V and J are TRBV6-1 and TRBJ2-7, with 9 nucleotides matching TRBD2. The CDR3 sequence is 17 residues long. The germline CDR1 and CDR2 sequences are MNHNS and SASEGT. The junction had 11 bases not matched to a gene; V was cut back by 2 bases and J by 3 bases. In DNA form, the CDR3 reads TGTGCCAGCAGTGAATATAGGGCTAGCGGGGTCCTCTACGAGCAGTACTTC. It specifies CASSEYRASGVLYEQYF.

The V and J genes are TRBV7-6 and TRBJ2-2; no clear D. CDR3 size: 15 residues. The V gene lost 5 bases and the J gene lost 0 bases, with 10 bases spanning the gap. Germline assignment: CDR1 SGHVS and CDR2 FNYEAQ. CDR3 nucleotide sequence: TGTGCCAGCAGCGCGACAAACGCGAACACCGGGGAGCTGTTTTTT. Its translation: CASSATNANTGELFF.

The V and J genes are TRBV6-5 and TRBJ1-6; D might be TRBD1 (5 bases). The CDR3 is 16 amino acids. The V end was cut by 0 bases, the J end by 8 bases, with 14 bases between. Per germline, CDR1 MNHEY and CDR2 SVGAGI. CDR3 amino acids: CASSYSGQGKHSPLHF. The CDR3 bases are TGTGCCAGCAGTTACTCTGGGCAGGGAAAACATTCACCCCTCCACTTT.

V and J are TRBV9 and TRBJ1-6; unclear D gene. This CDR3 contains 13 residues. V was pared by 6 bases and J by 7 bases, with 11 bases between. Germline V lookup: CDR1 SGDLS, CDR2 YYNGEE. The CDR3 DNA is TGTGCCAGCAAAGGGAGTGGGAATTCACCCCTCCACTTT. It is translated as CASKGSGNSPLHF.

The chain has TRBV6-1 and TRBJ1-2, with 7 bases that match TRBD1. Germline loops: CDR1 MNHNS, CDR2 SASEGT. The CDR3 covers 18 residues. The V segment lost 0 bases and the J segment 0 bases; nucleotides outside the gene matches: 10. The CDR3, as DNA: TGTGCCAGCAGTGAAGCGTCCAGGGGACAGCAGTCTAACTATGGCTACACCTTC. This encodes CASSEASRGQQSNYGYTF.

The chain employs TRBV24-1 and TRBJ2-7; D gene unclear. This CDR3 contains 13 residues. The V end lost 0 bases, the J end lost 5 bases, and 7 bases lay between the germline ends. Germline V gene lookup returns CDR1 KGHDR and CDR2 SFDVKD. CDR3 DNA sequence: TGTGCCACCAGTGATTTGGCAGGTAACGAGCAGTACTTC. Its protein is CATSDLAGNEQYF.